This T cell receptor beta chain appears in the sequencing data of a study of regulatory T cells in long-lasting Graves disease. Looking at the study overall: Graves' cases, newly diagnosed, had used antithyroid drugs under 3 months.

TCR beta libraries were built with iRepertoire HTBI primers and Arm-PCR of CDR3 regions. TCRdb passed the multiplex PCR reads through MiXCR, listing each CDR3 protein once. Of approximately 350,000 distinct CDR3 sequences listed, 10% to 15% are singletons. The CDR3 runs to 14 residues. After removal of 5 bases from V and 5 bases from J, the junction contained 9 bases not matched to a gene. From germline, CDR1 is DFQATT and CDR2 SNEGSKA (reference sequence). This clonotype came up many times. Indicated time point: newly diagnosed GD, antithyroid drugs for less than 3 months. After RNA was extracted from PBMCs, the TCR library was made from it. As a group, patients came from one endocrinology department in Xi'an, China. These data also formed part of another study, on T cells in Graves' hyperthyroidism and ophthalmopathy. From that study: Absent ophthalmopathy progression within 18 months defined stable Graves' hyperthyroidism. Among thyroid clonotypes expanded above 0.001, most also appeared in blood.

The rearrangement joins TRBV20-1 to TRBJ2-1, with 7 bases matching TRBD1. The origin of this receptor is a woman between 18 and 30 years old with Graves disease. The input for sequencing was peripheral blood mononuclear cells (PBMCs), taken at new diagnosis, from a patient treated with antithyroid drugs. In nucleotides, the CDR3 is TGCAGTGCTCGACCCGGGACAGAGAACAATGAGCAGTTCTTC. Translating it yields CSARPGTENNEQFF.